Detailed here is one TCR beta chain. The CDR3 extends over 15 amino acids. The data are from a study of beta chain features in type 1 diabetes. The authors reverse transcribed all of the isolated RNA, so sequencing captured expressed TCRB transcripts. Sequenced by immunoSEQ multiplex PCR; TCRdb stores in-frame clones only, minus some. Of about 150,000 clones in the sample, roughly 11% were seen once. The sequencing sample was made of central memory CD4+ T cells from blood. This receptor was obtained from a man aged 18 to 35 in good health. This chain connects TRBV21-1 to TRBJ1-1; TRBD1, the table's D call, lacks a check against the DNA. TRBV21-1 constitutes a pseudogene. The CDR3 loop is CAREVQGQLNTEAFF. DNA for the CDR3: TGTGCCCGAGAAGTGCAGGGTCAACTGAACACTGAAGCTTTCTTT.